This T cell receptor beta chain emerged from a study of cytomegalovirus exposure and HLA in healthy donors. Study observations and caveats: Productive status was seen about 87% or about 30% of the time for most TCR beta V segments in an earlier analysis. Association of a missense DCLRE1C variant with TCR beta V- and J-gene trimming was reported in a later analysis.

The PCR had 60 Vbeta and 13 Jbeta primers. Using immunoSEQ multiplex PCR, the repertoire was profiled, and TCRdb retains in-frame clones only, with some absent. The sample includes roughly 190,000 clones, about four fifths of them seen just once. Regarding this clone: Its antigen is not identified.

Unmatched junction bases numbered 14, after V lost 4 bases and J lost 4 bases. Germline V gene lookup returns CDR1 SGHRS and CDR2 YFSETQ. The CDR3 length is 17 residues. While unrecorded immune exposures were likely, the donors were nominally healthy when sampled. J is TRBJ1-1 and V is TRBV5-1, with 9 bases lining up with TRBD1. The receptor's source is a man in his forties or fifties in good health and CMV-seropositive. Sequencing input: PBMCs. The CDR3 DNA reads as TGCGCCAGCAGCCCGGTAGGACAGGGGATCAAGGGCACTGAAGCTTTCTTT. This gives the protein CASSPVGQGIKGTEAFF. The full variable domain, in which reference TRBV5-1 and TRBJ1-1 provide the parts outside the CDR3, is KAGVTQTPRYLIKTRGQQVTLSCSPISGHRSVSWYQQTPGQGLQFLFEYFSETQRNKGNFPGRFSGRQFSNSRSEMNVSTLELGDSALYLCASSPVGQGIKGTEAFFGQGTRLTVV.